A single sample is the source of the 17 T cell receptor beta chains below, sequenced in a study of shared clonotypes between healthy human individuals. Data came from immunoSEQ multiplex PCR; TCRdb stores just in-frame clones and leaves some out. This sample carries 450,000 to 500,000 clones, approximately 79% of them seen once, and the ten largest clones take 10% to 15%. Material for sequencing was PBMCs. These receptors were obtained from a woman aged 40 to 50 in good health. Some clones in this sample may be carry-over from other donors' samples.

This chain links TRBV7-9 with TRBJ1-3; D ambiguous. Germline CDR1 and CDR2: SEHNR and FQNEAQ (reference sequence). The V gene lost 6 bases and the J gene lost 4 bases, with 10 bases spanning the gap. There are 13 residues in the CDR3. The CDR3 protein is CASSQNLGNTIYF. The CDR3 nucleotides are TGTGCCAGCAGTCAAAATCTAGGAAACACCATATATTTT.

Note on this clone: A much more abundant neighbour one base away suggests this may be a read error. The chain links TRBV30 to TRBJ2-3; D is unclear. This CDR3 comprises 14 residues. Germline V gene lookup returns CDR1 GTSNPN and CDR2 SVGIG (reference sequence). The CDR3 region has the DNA TGTGCCCGGAGTGACCACGGAGAGGTAGATACGCAGTATTTT. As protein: CARSDHGEVDTQYF. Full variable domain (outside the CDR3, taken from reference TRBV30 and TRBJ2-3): SQTIHQWPATLVQPVGSPLSLECTVEGTSNPNLYWYRQAAGRGLQLLFYSVGIGQISSEVPQNLSASRPQDRQFILSSKKLLLSDSGFYLCARSDHGEVDTQYFGPGTRLTVL.

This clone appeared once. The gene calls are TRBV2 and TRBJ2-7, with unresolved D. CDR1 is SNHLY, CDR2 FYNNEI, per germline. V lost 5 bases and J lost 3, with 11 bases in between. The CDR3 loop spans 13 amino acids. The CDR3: CASSFRLFYEQYF. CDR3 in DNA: TGTGCCAGCAGTTTCCGTCTGTTCTACGAGCAGTACTTC.

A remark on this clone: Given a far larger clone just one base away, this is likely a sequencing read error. The CDR3 region is CASSSRTSGHNEQFF. The CDR3 bases are TGTGCCAGCAGCTCCAGAACTAGCGGACACAATGAGCAGTTCTTC. The chain couples TRBV7-9 to TRBJ2-1; 8 positions match TRBD2. The CDR3 runs 15 residues. The V gene end was trimmed by 4 bases and the J gene end by 5 bases; junction bases not matched to a gene: 7. The germline V gene encodes CDR1 SEHNR and CDR2 FQNEAQ (reference sequence).

The CDR3 DNA reads TGTGCCAGCAGTTTCCGGGGACTGGGTTTCTTC. Encoded protein: CASSFRGLGFF. The chain carries TRBV28 and TRBJ2-1, with TRBD2 as a possible D gene (6 bases). The CDR3 has 11 amino acids. Trimming shortened V by 3 bases and J by 16 bases, and 13 bases separated the two germline ends. Looked up from germline, CDR1 is MDHEN and CDR2 is SYDVKM. Combining the CDR3 with reference TRBV28 and TRBJ2-1 gives the whole variable domain DVKVTQSSRYLVKRTGEKVFLECVQDMDHENMFWYRQDPGLGLRLIYFSYDVKMKEKGDIPEGYSVSREKKERFSLILESASTNQTSMYLCASSFRGLGFFGPGTRLTVL.

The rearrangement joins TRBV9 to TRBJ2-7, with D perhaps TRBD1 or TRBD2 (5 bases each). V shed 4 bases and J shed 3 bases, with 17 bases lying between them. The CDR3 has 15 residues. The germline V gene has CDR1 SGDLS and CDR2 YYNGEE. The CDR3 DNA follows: TGTGCCAGCAGCCCTGGAGGACAAATGAACTACGAGCAGTACTTC. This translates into CASSPGGQMNYEQYF. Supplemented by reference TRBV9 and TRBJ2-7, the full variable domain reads DSGVTQTPKHLITATGQRVTLRCSPRSGDLSVYWYQQSLDQGLQFLIQYYNGEERAKGNILERFSAQQFPDLHSELNLSSLELGDSALYFCASSPGGQMNYEQYFGPGTRLTVT.

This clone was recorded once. The CDR3 spells CASSIGQTNEKLFF. The CDR3 DNA follows: TGTGCCAGTAGTATTGGGCAGACTAATGAAAAACTGTTTTTT. V usage is TRBV19 and J usage is TRBJ1-4; D unclear. The ends were cut back, 3 bases at V and 2 bases at J, with 7 bases in the middle. Germline-derived CDR1 and CDR2 are LNHDA and SQIVND (reference sequence). The CDR3 sequence is 14 residues long.

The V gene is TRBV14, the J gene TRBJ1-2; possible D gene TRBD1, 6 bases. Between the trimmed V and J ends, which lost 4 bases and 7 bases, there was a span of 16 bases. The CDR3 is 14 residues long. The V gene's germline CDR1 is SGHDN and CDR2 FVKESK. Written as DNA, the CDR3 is TGTGCCAGCAGCCCGGGGACAACCTCGCGTGGCTACACCTTC. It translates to CASSPGTTSRGYTF. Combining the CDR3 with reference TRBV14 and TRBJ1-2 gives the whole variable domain EAGVTQFPSHSVIEKGQTVTLRCDPISGHDNLYWYRRVMGKEIKFLLHFVKESKQDESGMPNNRFLAERTGGTYSTLKVQPAELEDSGVYFCASSPGTTSRGYTFGSGTRLTVV.

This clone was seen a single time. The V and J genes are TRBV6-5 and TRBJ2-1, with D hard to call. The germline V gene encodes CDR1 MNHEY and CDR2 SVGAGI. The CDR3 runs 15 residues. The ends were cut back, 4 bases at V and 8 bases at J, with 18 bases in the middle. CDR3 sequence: CASSFTGPTDDEQFF. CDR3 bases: TGTGCCAGCAGTTTCACCGGGCCCACGGATGATGAGCAGTTCTTC.

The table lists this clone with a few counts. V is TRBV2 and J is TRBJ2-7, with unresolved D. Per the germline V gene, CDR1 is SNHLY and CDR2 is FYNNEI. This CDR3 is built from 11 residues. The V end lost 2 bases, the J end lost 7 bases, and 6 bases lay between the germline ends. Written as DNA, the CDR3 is TGTGCCAGCAGTGAATTGAGTGAGCAGTACTTC. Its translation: CASSELSEQYF.

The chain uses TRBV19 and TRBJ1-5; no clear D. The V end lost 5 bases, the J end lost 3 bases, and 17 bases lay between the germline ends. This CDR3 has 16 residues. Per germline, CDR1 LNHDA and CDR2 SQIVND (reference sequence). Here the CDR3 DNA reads TGTGCCAGTAGTTCCGGTCGGGCCGGTGTCAATCAGCCCCAGCATTTT. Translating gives CASSSGRAGVNQPQHF.

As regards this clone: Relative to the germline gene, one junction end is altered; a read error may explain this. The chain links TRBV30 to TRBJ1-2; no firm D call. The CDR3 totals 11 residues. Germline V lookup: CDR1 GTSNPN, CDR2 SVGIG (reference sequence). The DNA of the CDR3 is TGTGCCTGGAGGACTGGGCAGAGCTCCTACTTC. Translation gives CAWRTGQSSYF. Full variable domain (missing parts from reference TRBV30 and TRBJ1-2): SQTIHQWPATLVQPVGSPLSLECTVEGTSNPNLYWYRQAAGRGLQLLFYSVGIGQISSEVPQNLSASRPQDRQFILSSKKLLLSDSGFYLCAWRTGQSSYFGSGTRLTVV.

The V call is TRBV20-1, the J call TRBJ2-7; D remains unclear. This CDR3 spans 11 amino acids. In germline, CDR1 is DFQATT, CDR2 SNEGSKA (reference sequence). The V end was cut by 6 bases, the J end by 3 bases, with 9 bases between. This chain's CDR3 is CSASHGYEQYF. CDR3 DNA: TGCAGTGCCTCTCACGGCTACGAGCAGTACTTC.

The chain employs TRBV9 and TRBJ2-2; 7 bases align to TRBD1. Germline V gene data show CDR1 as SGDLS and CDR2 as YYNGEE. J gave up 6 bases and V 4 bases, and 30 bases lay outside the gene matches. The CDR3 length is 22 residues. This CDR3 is CASSLSDRAIPFVNEGAGELFF. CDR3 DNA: TGTGCCAGCAGCCTCAGCGACAGGGCCATCCCGTTCGTGAACGAGGGCGCCGGGGAGCTGTTTTTT.

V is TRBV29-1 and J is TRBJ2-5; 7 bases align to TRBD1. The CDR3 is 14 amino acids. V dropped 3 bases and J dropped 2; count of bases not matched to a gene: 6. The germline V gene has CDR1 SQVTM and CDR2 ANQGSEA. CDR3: CSVELPGQQETQYF. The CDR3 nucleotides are TGCAGCGTTGAGCTCCCGGGACAGCAAGAGACCCAGTACTTC.

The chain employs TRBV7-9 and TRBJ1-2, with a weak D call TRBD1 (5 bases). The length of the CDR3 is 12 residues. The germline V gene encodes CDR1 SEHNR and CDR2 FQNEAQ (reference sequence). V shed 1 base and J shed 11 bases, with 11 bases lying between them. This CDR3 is CASSLEGLDYTF. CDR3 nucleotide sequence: TGTGCCAGCAGCTTAGAGGGACTCGATTACACCTTC.

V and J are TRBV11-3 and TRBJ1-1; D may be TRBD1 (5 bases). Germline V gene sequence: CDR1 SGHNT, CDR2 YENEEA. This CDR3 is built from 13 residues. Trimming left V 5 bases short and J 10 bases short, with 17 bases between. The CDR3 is CASSVIGTTPAFF. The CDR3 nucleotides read TGTGCCAGCAGCGTAATAGGGACGACTCCAGCTTTCTTT. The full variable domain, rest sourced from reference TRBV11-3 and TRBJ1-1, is EAGVVQSPRYKIIEKKQPVAFWCNPISGHNTLYWYLQNLGQGPELLIRYENEEAVDDSQLPKDRFSAERLKGVDSTLKIQPAELGDSAVYLCASSVIGTTPAFFGQGTRLTVV.